This passage covers 20 T cell receptor beta chains from one sample sequenced in a study of blood T cells in healthy people across ages. Using a J-beta primer mix together with a sample-barcoded 5' primer, a second PCR was run for about 7 to 12 cycles. A single record per CDR3 protein comes from TCRdb applying MiXCR to the 5' RACE reads. Here the sample spans about 830,000 distinct CDR3 sequences, approximately 67% being singletons. Source material: blood. The receptors were sampled from a man aged 25 to 45 in good health.

This clonotype was detected a few times. The chain recombines TRBV7-8 with TRBJ2-1; weak D call: TRBD1 (5 bases). The V end was cut by 7 bases, the J end by 3 bases, with 10 bases between. This CDR3 has 13 amino acids. Germline-derived CDR1 and CDR2 are SGHVS and FQNEAQ. As DNA, the CDR3 is TGTGCCAGCATTCGGACAAACTACAATGAGCAGTTCTTC. This translates into CASIRTNYNEQFF.

This clonotype appeared a few times. The V call is TRBV27, the J call TRBJ2-1, with 9 bases that match TRBD2. This CDR3 is built from 18 residues. The germline gives CDR1 MNHEY, CDR2 SMNVEV (reference sequence). With V trimmed by 3 bases and J by 3 bases, 12 bases remained unmatched. The CDR3 DNA reads as TGTGCCAGCAGTTTCGGGGTACAGCGGGGGGTGTTCTACAATGAGCAGTTCTTC. Amino acids: CASSFGVQRGVFYNEQFF.

The chain uses TRBV28 and TRBJ2-7; no firm D call. TRBJ2-1 explains the end of the DNA better; the J call may be wrong. Germline V gene lookup returns CDR1 MDHEN and CDR2 SYDVKM. This CDR3 has 12 amino acids. CDR3 bases: TGTGCCAGCAGCCCCGCGAACCCTGAGCAGTTCTTC. Translation gives CASSPANPEQFF.

This rearrangement joins TRBV6-2 or TRBV6-3 to TRBJ2-1; TRBD2 is a possible D gene (6 bases). Trimming stripped 7 bases from V and 9 bases from J, with 19 bases between. Germline CDR1 reads MNHEY; CDR2 reads SVGEGT. CDR3 length: 14 amino acids. CDR3 sequence (DNA): TGTGCCAGCATCCGGGACTCGGTACCAACTGAGCAGTTCTTC. As protein: CASIRDSVPTEQFF.

This sequence joins TRBV3-1 and TRBJ2-5; a possible D gene is TRBD2 (5 bases). Germline V lookup: CDR1 LGHDT, CDR2 YNNKEL (reference sequence). The germline V and J ends were trimmed by 4 bases and 1 base, with 19 bases remaining between them. CDR3 length: 17 residues. DNA for the CDR3: TGTGCCAGCAGCCCCCGGCGAGGGTTAGTTCGCCAAGAGACCCAGTACTTC. The encoded protein is CASSPRRGLVRQETQYF.

The chain combines TRBV7-2 with TRBJ2-1, with D maybe TRBD1 (6 bases). The germline V and J ends were trimmed by 5 bases and 4 bases, with 18 bases remaining between them. Per germline, CDR1 SGHTA and CDR2 FQGNSA. There are 16 residues in the CDR3. The CDR3 loop reads CASSDRWDTPYNEQFF. The DNA of the CDR3 is TGTGCCAGCAGCGACCGATGGGACACGCCTTACAATGAGCAGTTCTTC.

CDR3: CASSPGVVLSDTQYF. DNA for the CDR3: TGTGCCAGCAGCCCAGGGGTAGTTTTATCAGATACGCAGTATTTT. This chain connects TRBV9 to TRBJ2-3, with D perhaps TRBD1 (6 bases). The CDR3 is 15 residues long. The V end lost 4 bases, the J end lost 4 bases, and 16 bases lay between the germline ends. Germline lookup yields CDR1 SGDLS and CDR2 YYNGEE.

This clonotype showed up just a few times. The chain links TRBV6-2 or TRBV6-3 to TRBJ1-5; D remains ambiguous. The CDR3 is made up of 15 amino acids. CDR1 and CDR2 (germline): MNHEY, SVGEGT. V was pared by 8 bases and J by 0 bases, with 14 bases between. CDR3 protein: CASSPGGYSNQPQHF. Here the CDR3 DNA reads TGTGCCAGCTCACCCGGCGGTTATAGCAATCAGCCCCAGCATTTT.

This clonotype was observed a few times. The chain links TRBV28 to TRBJ2-5; the D call may be TRBD1 or TRBD2 (5 bases each). Trimming shortened V by 3 bases and J by 3 bases, and 11 bases separated the two germline ends. This CDR3 comprises 14 residues. Germline V gives CDR1 MDHEN, CDR2 SYDVKM. The CDR3 reads CASSLSGGKETQYF. CDR3 bases: TGTGCCAGCAGTTTGTCTGGGGGTAAAGAGACCCAGTACTTC. The full variable domain, with the rest looked up from reference TRBV28 and TRBJ2-5, is DVKVTQSSRYLVKRTGEKVFLECVQDMDHENMFWYRQDPGLGLRLIYFSYDVKMKEKGDIPEGYSVSREKKERFSLILESASTNQTSMYLCASSLSGGKETQYFGPGTRLLVL.

The CDR3 region is CASSQDWAKNEQFF. The CDR3 DNA follows: TGCGCCAGCAGCCAAGATTGGGCCAAGAATGAGCAGTTCTTC. The chain has TRBV4-3 and TRBJ2-1; D is unclear. Germline V lookup: CDR1 LGHNA, CDR2 YSLEER. Deletions cut 0 bases from V and 7 bases from J, with 10 bases between. The CDR3 covers 14 residues.

This chain connects TRBV7-9 to TRBJ1-4, with 8 bases aligning to TRBD1. Looked up from germline, CDR1 is SEHNR and CDR2 is FQNEAQ (reference sequence). The CDR3 is 19 amino acids. Germline trimming cut 2 bases from V and 3 bases from J; bases unmatched to any gene: 14. The CDR3 DNA reads as TGTGCCAGCAGCTTACGGAGCGGACAGGGCCAACGGCCTAATGAAAAACTGTTTTTT. This encodes CASSLRSGQGQRPNEKLFF.

The V call is TRBV3-1, the J call TRBJ1-2; 9 positions match TRBD1. This CDR3 comprises 15 residues. V was clipped by 0 bases and J by 4 bases; unmatched bases: 3. In germline, CDR1 is LGHDT, CDR2 YNNKEL (reference sequence). For the CDR3, the DNA is TGTGCCAGCAGCCAAGAGAGGGACAGGGTCTATGGCTACACCTTC. Its protein product is CASSQERDRVYGYTF.

The genes are TRBV7-3 and TRBJ2-3; TRBD2 matches at 12 bases. With 5 bases clipped from V and 4 bases from J, the junction kept 7 bases outside the gene matches. CDR1 SGHTA and CDR2 FQGTGA come from the germline V gene. This CDR3 region has 16 residues. As DNA, the CDR3 is TGTGCCAGCAGCGTAGGGCTAGCGGGGGGGGCAGATACGCAGTATTTT. As protein: CASSVGLAGGADTQYF.

This clonotype was picked up a small number of times. The chain uses TRBV20-1 and TRBJ1-6; D is unclear. This CDR3 region has 15 residues. CDR1 DFQATT and CDR2 SNEGSKA come from the germline V gene (reference sequence). With 0 bases removed from V and 5 bases from J, the gap between germline ends came to 11 bases. The DNA of the CDR3 is TGCAGTGCTAGAGATGGGGTTCAGAATAATTCACCCCTCCACTTT. It encodes CSARDGVQNNSPLHF.

The J gene is TRBJ1-2, the V gene TRBV6-6; possibly TRBD1 for D (5 bases). V was trimmed by 0 bases and J by 7 bases, leaving 12 bases between them. The CDR3 totals 14 residues. CDR1 and CDR2 (germline): MNHNY, SVGAGI (reference sequence). The CDR3 loop is CASSYSNWRGGYTF. The DNA for the CDR3 is TGTGCCAGCAGTTACTCAAATTGGAGGGGTGGCTACACCTTC.

This rearrangement joins TRBV12-3 or TRBV12-4 to TRBJ2-2, with D possibly matching TRBD2 (6 bases). The CDR3 totals 17 residues. V was pared by 7 bases and J by 0 bases, with 18 bases between. Here the CDR3 reads CASTPYLGLTNTGELFF. The CDR3 DNA sequence: TGTGCCAGCACCCCCTATCTCGGACTAACGAACACCGGGGAGCTGTTTTTT.

V and J are TRBV9 and TRBJ2-3; perhaps D is TRBD1 or TRBD2 (5 bases each). Trimming removed 3 bases at V and 0 bases at J, with 11 bases between. CDR3 size: 15 residues. CDR1 is SGDLS and CDR2 is YYNGEE in the germline V gene. CDR3: CASSASGPSTDTQYF. As DNA, the CDR3 is TGTGCCAGCAGCGCCTCGGGACCCAGCACAGATACGCAGTATTTT.

CDR3 sequence (DNA): TGTGCCAGCAGCCAACTCTTAGCGGGGGCCTACGAGCAGTACTTC. This translates into CASSQLLAGAYEQYF. The rearrangement uses TRBV14 and TRBJ2-7; 9 bases are a match to TRBD2. Germline CDR1 and CDR2: SGHDN and FVKESK. The V gene end was trimmed by 2 bases and the J gene end by 2 bases; junction bases not matched to a gene: 4. The CDR3 totals 15 residues.

The genes are TRBV30 and TRBJ2-5, with 7 bases lining up with TRBD2. CDR3 length equals 13 residues. The V and J ends lost 2 bases and 11 bases, in that order; junction bases with no gene match: 11. Germline CDR1 GTSNPN, CDR2 SVGIG (reference sequence). CDR3 in amino acids: CAWSSSRAGEQYF. CDR3 coding DNA: TGTGCCTGGAGTAGTTCCAGGGCGGGGGAGCAGTACTTC.

This clonotype was counted a single time. The V and J genes are TRBV20-1 and TRBJ1-2, with D unresolved. V lost 3 bases and J 0 bases, leaving 14 bases between the germline ends. Per the germline V gene, CDR1 is DFQATT and CDR2 is SNEGSKA (reference sequence). The CDR3 consists of 15 residues. The DNA for the CDR3 is TGCAGTGCTAGTTCTCCGTGGGGAACTAACTATGGCTACACCTTC. Encoded protein: CSASSPWGTNYGYTF.